Listed below are T cell receptor beta chains from one sample, sequenced in a study of blood T cell repertoires in COVID-19. Here immunoSEQ multiplex PCR was the method, and the copy in TCRdb shows in-frame clones only, minus some. The table has about 160,000 clones, 84% seen once. Sample: peripheral blood. These receptor sequences come from a man aged 35 to 55 who had recovered from COVID-19. CDR3s include the opening cysteine and the closing phenylalanine or tryptophan. D genes are given only for firm matches. Only some rows state a clone size, as once, few, many or a class for expanded clones.

size	V	J	D	DNA	CDR3
-	TRBV7-3	TRBJ2-1	TRBD1	TGTGCCAGCAGTCCCGGGACAGGGGTCAATGAGCAGTTCTTC	CASSPGTGVNEQFF
-	TRBV3-1/TRBV3-2	TRBJ2-1	TRBD1	TGTGCCAGCAGCCAACTCTCGTCGCGGGACAGGGAAATTTACAATGAGCAGTTCTTC	CASSQLSSRDREIYNEQFF
few	TRBV4-3	TRBJ2-7	-	TGCGCCAGCAGCCAAGATGTTGGACTTTCTGCCGAGCAGTACTTC	CASSQDVGLSAEQYF
-	TRBV24-1	TRBJ2-3	-	TGTGCCACCAGAGCAGGGGAACGAGATACGCAGTATTTT	CATRAGERDTQYF
-	TRBV27	TRBJ2-1	TRBD1	TGTGCCAGCGGCCGGGACAGCTCCTACAATGAGCAGTTCTTC	CASGRDSSYNEQFF
many	TRBV30	TRBJ1-1	-	TGTGCCTGGAGACTGGACGGGATTGAAGCTTTCTTT	CAWRLDGIEAFF
-	TRBV4-1	TRBJ2-1	TRBD2	TGCGCCAGCAGCCAAGAGTGGGAGGGAGCGGGAAACAATGAGCAGTTCTTC	CASSQEWEGAGNNEQFF
-	TRBV30	TRBJ2-3	-	TGTGCCTGGAGCAGGGGTCCGGTGGATACGCAGTATTTT	CAWSRGPVDTQYF
-	TRBV7-9	TRBJ1-1	TRBD1	TGTGCCAGCAGGCCTACAGGGGAGAGAACTGAAGCTTTCTTT	CASRPTGERTEAFF
-	TRBV2	TRBJ2-1	-	TGTGCAGACGTCGGGGGTAATGAGCAGTTCTTC	CADVGGNEQFF
-	TRBV6-2/TRBV6-3	TRBJ1-5	-	TGTGCCAGCAGTTACTCCTACAGCCAGGTTACCCAGCATTTT	CASSYSYSQVTQHF
-	TRBV27	TRBJ1-6	-	TGTGCCAGCAGTTTCAGGGATTCACCCCTCCACTTT	CASSFRDSPLHF
-	TRBV28	TRBJ2-7	-	TGTGCCAGCAGTATCGGGATGTACGAGCAGTACTTC	CASSIGMYEQYF
-	TRBV6-5	TRBJ2-7	TRBD2	TGTGCCAGCAGAGTGGCGGGAGAATGGTACGAGCAGTACTTC	CASRVAGEWYEQYF
-	TRBV27	TRBJ2-1	TRBD1	TGTGCCAGCCCCACTGAGACAGGGAATGAGCAGTTCTTC	CASPTETGNEQFF
-	TRBV11-3	TRBJ2-2	TRBD2	TGTGCCAGCAGGTCCCGCGGGGGGGCGAACACCGGGGAGCTGTTTTTT	CASRSRGGANTGELFF
-	TRBV15	TRBJ2-1	TRBD2	TGTGCCACCAGCAGAGATGTAACTAGCGGCAGAAATGAGCAGTTCTTC	CATSRDVTSGRNEQFF
-	TRBV5-4	TRBJ2-1	TRBD2	TGTGCCAGCAGCTACCGGGCGGGAGGGCGCCCCAATGAGCAGTTCTTC	CASSYRAGGRPNEQFF
once	TRBV19	TRBJ1-5	-	TGTGCCAGTAGTATGGAAAGGACAGCCTTTCCTCAGCCCCAGCATTTT	CASSMERTAFPQPQHF
few	TRBV9	TRBJ2-3	-	TGTGCCAGCAGCGTAGGGGCGGAGGAAGATACGCAGTATTTT	CASSVGAEEDTQYF
-	TRBV7-6	TRBJ2-2	-	TGTGCCAGCAGCTTAGATCCCTCCCTAAACACCGGGGAGCTGTTTTTT	CASSLDPSLNTGELFF
-	TRBV6-5	TRBJ2-7	TRBD1	TGTGCCAGCAGTTACTCGAATCAGGGGGCGTACGAGCAGTACTTC	CASSYSNQGAYEQYF
few	TRBV5-5	TRBJ1-5	TRBD1	TGTGCCAGCAGCCGAACAGGGGATAGCAATCAGCCCCAGCATTTT	CASSRTGDSNQPQHF
-	TRBV6-2/TRBV6-3	TRBJ2-7	-	TGTGCCAGCAGTTACTCGAGCGAGCAGTACTTC	CASSYSSEQYF
-	TRBV11-1	TRBJ1-1	TRBD1	TGTGCCAGCAGCTTGAAGAGGGGGCGAGGTACTGAAGCTTTCTTT	CASSLKRGRGTEAFF
-	TRBV18	TRBJ2-3	TRBD2	TGTGCCAGCTCACCAGGACTAGCGGGAGGGCCAGCGCAGTATTTT	CASSPGLAGGPAQYF
-	TRBV7-8	TRBJ1-4	-	TGTGCCACCACCCACGGGGGTGAGGGCGAAAAACTGTTTTTT	CATTHGGEGEKLFF
few	TRBV6-6	TRBJ1-2	-	TGTGCCAGCAGTTATCTACAGGGTAACTATGGCTACACCTTC	CASSYLQGNYGYTF
few	TRBV7-2	TRBJ2-7	TRBD2	TGTGCCAGCAGCTCCGGGACTAGCCGCTCCTACGAGCAGTACTTC	CASSSGTSRSYEQYF
once	TRBV9	TRBJ2-1	-	TGTGCCAGCAGCGTAAGCCCGAGGGAGGAGCAGTTCTTC	CASSVSPREEQFF
-	TRBV12-5	TRBJ1-4	-	TGTGCTAGTGCCTCTTCCTGGGGGCCCGACGGTGAAAAACTGTTTTTT	CASASSWGPDGEKLFF
-	TRBV24-1	TRBJ2-3	TRBD2	TGTGCCACCAGTGATTGGGCTAGCGGGATGGGTCTCGATACGCAGTATTTT	CATSDWASGMGLDTQYF
-	TRBV9	TRBJ2-4	-	TGTGCCAGCAGCGTAGAGGCTAGCATCGGCATTCAGTACTTC	CASSVEASIGIQYF
-	TRBV2	TRBJ2-1	TRBD2	TGTGCCAGCAGTGGTGTGACTAGCAGCAATGAGCAGTTCTTC	CASSGVTSSNEQFF
-	TRBV6-5	TRBJ2-3	-	TGTGCCGGTAGGGACTCATACACAGATACGCAGTATTTT	CAGRDSYTDTQYF
-	TRBV3-1/TRBV3-2	TRBJ2-3	TRBD2	TGTGCCAGCAGCCGACAACTAGCGGGTAGCACAGATACGCAGTATTTT	CASSRQLAGSTDTQYF
many	TRBV4-2	TRBJ2-5	-	TGTGCCAGCAGCCAAGAGTATGGGGGGACGGAGACCCAGTACTTC	CASSQEYGGTETQYF
-	TRBV9	TRBJ2-7	-	TGTGCCAGCAGCGTAGGTGGGGCTATGACCTACGAGCAGTACTTC	CASSVGGAMTYEQYF
-	TRBV5-1	TRBJ1-1	TRBD1	TGCGCCAGTAAGGAGGGAAGGGGGCGCCCCACTGAAGCTTTCTTT	CASKEGRGRPTEAFF
once	TRBV7-2	TRBJ2-7	TRBD2	TGTGCCAGCACCCGGGAACTAGCGGGGGCTTACGAGCAGTACTTC	CASTRELAGAYEQYF
-	TRBV29-1	TRBJ2-7	TRBD1	TGCAGCGTTGAAACGACAGGGGGGGGCTACGAGCAGTACTTC	CSVETTGGGYEQYF
few	TRBV4-1	TRBJ2-2	TRBD2	TGCGCCAGCAGCCAAGATACTTGGGGGGGAGGGGAGCTGTTTTTT	CASSQDTWGGGELFF
once	TRBV30	TRBJ1-3	-	TGTGCCTGGAATAGGGGGACCGCTGGAAACACCATATATTTT	CAWNRGTAGNTIYF
-	TRBV5-1	TRBJ2-3	TRBD1	TGCGCCAGCAGCTCAACAGGGGGCTCAGATACGCAGTATTTT	CASSSTGGSDTQYF
-	TRBV10-3	TRBJ2-7	TRBD1	TGTGCCATCAGTCCGGGACAGAGCTCCTACGAGCAGTACTTC	CAISPGQSSYEQYF
once	TRBV6-6	TRBJ2-7	-	TGTGCCAGCAGTTATGAGCCAGGCAGCTCCTACGAGCAGTACTTC	CASSYEPGSSYEQYF
-	TRBV27	TRBJ2-7	-	TGTGCCAGCGCTGGGCCCCCCGGTGACGAGCAGTACTTC	CASAGPPGDEQYF
-	TRBV2	TRBJ2-7	-	TGTGCCAGCTCGGTGGGGGGGCGGACCTACGAGCAGTACTTC	CASSVGGRTYEQYF